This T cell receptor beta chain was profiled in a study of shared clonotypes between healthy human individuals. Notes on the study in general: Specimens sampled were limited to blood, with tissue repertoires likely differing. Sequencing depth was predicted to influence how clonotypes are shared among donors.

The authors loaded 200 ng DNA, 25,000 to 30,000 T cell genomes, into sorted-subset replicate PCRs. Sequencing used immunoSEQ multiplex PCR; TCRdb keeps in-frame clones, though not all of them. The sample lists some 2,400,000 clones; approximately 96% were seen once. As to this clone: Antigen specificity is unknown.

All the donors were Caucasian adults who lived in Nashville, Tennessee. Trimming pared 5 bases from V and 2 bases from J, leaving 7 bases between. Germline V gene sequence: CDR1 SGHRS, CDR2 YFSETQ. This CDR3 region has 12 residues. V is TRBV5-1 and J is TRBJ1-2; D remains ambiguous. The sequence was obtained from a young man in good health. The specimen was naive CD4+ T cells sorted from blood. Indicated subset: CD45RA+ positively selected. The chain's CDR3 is CASSPLNYGYTF. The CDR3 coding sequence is TGCGCCAGCAGTCCATTAAACTATGGCTACACCTTC. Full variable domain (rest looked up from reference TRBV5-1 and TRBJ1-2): KAGVTQTPRYLIKTRGQQVTLSCSPISGHRSVSWYQQTPGQGLQFLFEYFSETQRNKGNFPGRFSGRQFSNSRSEMNVSTLELGDSALYLCASSPLNYGYTFGSGTRLTVV.